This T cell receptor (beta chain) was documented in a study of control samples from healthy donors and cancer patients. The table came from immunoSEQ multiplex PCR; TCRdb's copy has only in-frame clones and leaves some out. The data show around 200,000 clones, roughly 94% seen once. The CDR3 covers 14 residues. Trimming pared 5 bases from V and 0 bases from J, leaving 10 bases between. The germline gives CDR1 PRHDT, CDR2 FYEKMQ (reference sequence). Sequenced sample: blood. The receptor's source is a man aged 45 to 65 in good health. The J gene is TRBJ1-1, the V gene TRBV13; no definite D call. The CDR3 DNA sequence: TGTGCCAGCAGCACTGACCGGATGAACACTGAAGCTTTCTTT. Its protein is CASSTDRMNTEAFF.